A single sample is the source of the 3 T cell receptor beta chains below, sequenced in a study of shared clonotypes between healthy human individuals. Only in-frame clones appear in the TCRdb table, and some are missing; sequencing was by immunoSEQ multiplex PCR. The top ten clones hold about a third of a sample with roughly 660,000 clones, about 90% of them seen once. The sample comprised memory CD8+ T cells from PBMCs. Subset noted: CD45RO+ cells pooled with CCR7-negative TemRA cells. The source of these receptors is a man aged 18-30 years in good health. Some clones in this sample may be carry-over from other donors' samples.

This clone has a single count. The gene calls are TRBV29-1 and TRBJ2-7; a possible D gene is TRBD2 (6 bases). The germline gives CDR1 SQVTM, CDR2 ANQGSEA. Trimming shortened V by 6 bases and J by 1 base, and 19 bases separated the two germline ends. The CDR3 consists of 15 residues. Written as DNA, the CDR3 is TGCAGCGTCCGAGGCGGGACCGTATCATCCTACGAGCAGTACTTC. This codes for CSVRGGTVSSYEQYF.

As DNA, the CDR3 is TGTGCCAGCAGCTCAAAAACAGGGTATGAAACCTATAGTCGAGGCTACACCTTC. Translation: CASSSKTGYETYSRGYTF. This chain uses TRBV27 with TRBJ1-2, with a possible D match to TRBD1 (6 bases). Germline CDR1 MNHEY, CDR2 SMNVEV (reference sequence). The CDR3 length is 18 residues. V gave up 6 bases and J gave up 8 bases, with 31 bases separating them.

The rearrangement links TRBV7-9 to TRBJ2-2, with no clear D. The CDR3 has 16 amino acids. Germline assignment: CDR1 SEHNR and CDR2 FQNEAQ (reference sequence). Trimming removed 6 bases from V and 3 bases from J, with 17 bases in between. The CDR3 loop reads CASSLAFDVYTGELFF. CDR3 bases: TGTGCCAGCAGTCTGGCCTTTGACGTGTACACCGGGGAGCTGTTTTTT.